These 27 T cell receptor beta chains came from one sample sequenced in a study of beta chain features in type 1 diabetes. Overall study findings and caveats: Type 1 diabetes patients had moderately but significantly shorter TCRB CDR3s in all four CD4+ subsets.

No antigen has been identified for these receptors. The sequenced template was cDNA made from the entire isolated RNA. Using immunoSEQ multiplex PCR, the repertoire was profiled, and TCRdb retains in-frame clones only, with some absent. This sample yields hundreds of thousands of clones, of which around 15% are seen a single time; approximately 0.02% belongs to the top ten. The sequenced sample was naive CD4+ T cells from blood. Receptor source: a man between 18 and 29 years old with type 1 diabetes.

The chain uses TRBV10-3 and TRBJ2-2; D gene unclear. Germline lookup yields CDR1 ENHRY and CDR2 SYGVKD. The V and J ends lost 5 bases and 6 bases respectively, with 10 bases between them. The CDR3 length is 13 residues. The CDR3 coding sequence is TGTGCCATCAGTTCCACCCTTGCCGGGGAGCTGTTTTTT. Translating gives CAISSTLAGELFF.

This clone has a handful of counts. The chain links TRBV25-1 to TRBJ2-3; D may be TRBD1 (5 bases). This CDR3 is built from 17 residues. Germline assignment: CDR1 MGHDK and CDR2 SYGVNS. V was trimmed by 4 bases and J by 1 base, leaving 18 bases between them. The CDR3 region has the DNA TGTGCCAGCAGTGCCCCACCCCGTTGGGGCGGCACAGATACGCAGTATTTT. Amino acid sequence: CASSAPPRWGGTDTQYF.

CDR3 amino acids: CSVEPEGRTDTQYF. CDR3 nucleotides: TGCAGCGTTGAACCCGAAGGACGCACAGATACGCAGTATTTT. V is TRBV29-1 and J is TRBJ2-3; D gene ambiguous. CDR1 is SQVTM and CDR2 is ANQGSEA in the germline V gene. The CDR3 is 14 residues long. Deletions cut 2 bases from V and 1 base from J, with 10 bases between.

In its sample, this clone was seen a few times. This sequence joins TRBV6-5 and TRBJ1-2; possibly TRBD1 for D (6 bases). The CDR3 runs 16 residues. Trimming removed 2 bases from V and 2 bases from J, with 15 bases in between. Germline V gene lookup returns CDR1 MNHEY and CDR2 SVGAGI. In nucleotides, the CDR3 is TGTGCCAGCAGTTACAACGGGGTGCAGGGGAACTATGGCTACACCTTC. It specifies CASSYNGVQGNYGYTF.

Comment on this clone: The sample contains more than one DNA sequence encoding this CDR3. This chain joins TRBV7-2 and TRBJ1-5; D is undetermined. V was cut by 2 bases and J by 2 bases, with 4 bases left in between. The germline V gene has CDR1 SGHTA and CDR2 FQGNSA. CDR3 size: 13 residues. The CDR3 here is CASSLTGNQPQHF. The CDR3 DNA reads as TGTGCCAGCAGCTTAACAGGCAATCAGCCCCAGCATTTT.

The V and J genes are TRBV5-1 and TRBJ2-2; either TRBD1 or TRBD2 may supply D (5 bases each). Trimming removed 0 bases at V and 1 base at J, with 10 bases between. The length of the CDR3 is 16 residues. CDR1 and CDR2 from the germline V gene are SGHRS and YFSETQ. The CDR3 DNA is TGCGCCAGCAGCTTGGCGGGGCGTATGAACACCGGGGAGCTGTTTTTT. Translating it yields CASSLAGRMNTGELFF.

The genes are TRBV6-1 and TRBJ2-1, with D hard to call. V shed 8 bases and J shed 0 bases, with 8 bases lying between them. Germline assignment: CDR1 MNHNS and CDR2 SASEGT. The CDR3 length is 13 residues. CDR3 amino acids: CASRPRSYNEQFF. The CDR3 DNA is TGTGCCAGCCGTCCCCGCTCCTACAATGAGCAGTTCTTC.

This clone was seen more than once but under ten times. V gene TRBV7-2 combines with J gene TRBJ2-3; 12 bases fit TRBD2. This CDR3 region has 17 residues. Germline V gene lookup returns CDR1 SGHTA and CDR2 FQGNSA. V shed 2 bases, J shed 4 bases, and the junction held 7 bases outside the gene matches. CDR3 loop: CASSLTVPSGGADTQYF. The CDR3 DNA follows: TGTGCCAGCAGCTTAACGGTCCCTAGCGGGGGGGCAGATACGCAGTATTTT.

Only a few counts were recorded for this clone. This chain links TRBV20-1 with TRBJ1-4; no definite D call. The CDR3 is 11 residues long. V was shortened by 6 bases and J by 8 bases, with 10 bases between the two germline ends. The germline gives CDR1 DFQATT, CDR2 SNEGSKA (reference sequence). CDR3 protein: CSAVEIEKLFF. The CDR3 region has the DNA TGCAGTGCGGTCGAAATAGAAAAACTGTTTTTT.

This clone was counted a few times. This same CDR3 is encoded by further DNA sequences in the sample. The chain joins TRBV30 to TRBJ1-1; D is undetermined. This CDR3 has 13 amino acids. Looked up from germline, CDR1 is GTSNPN and CDR2 is SVGIG (reference sequence). V lost 4 bases, J lost 0 bases, and 9 bases lay in between. CDR3 residues: CAWNRALNTEAFF. The CDR3 DNA sequence: TGTGCCTGGAATAGGGCCCTGAACACTGAAGCTTTCTTT.

This chain uses TRBV29-1 with TRBJ1-2; D call uncertain. V lost 0 bases and J lost 7, with 9 bases in between. Germline values: CDR1 SQVTM, CDR2 ANQGSEA. The CDR3 has 12 residues. CDR3 nucleotides: TGCAGCGTTGAAGATGGGCAATTTGGCTACACCTTC. The encoded protein is CSVEDGQFGYTF.

This clone appeared a few times. V gene TRBV29-1 combines with J gene TRBJ1-1, with D possibly TRBD1 on 5 matching bases. The CDR3 loop spans 12 amino acids. Germline loops: CDR1 SQVTM, CDR2 ANQGSEA. V lost 4 bases and J 4 bases, leaving 10 bases between the germline ends. CDR3 residues: CSVVLGATEAFF. The CDR3 coding sequence is TGCAGCGTTGTTTTAGGGGCCACTGAAGCTTTCTTT.

The chain joins TRBV7-9 to TRBJ1-5, with TRBD1 as a possible D gene (5 bases). The V end lost 2 bases, the J end lost 5 bases, and 16 bases lay between the germline ends. The CDR3 is 16 residues long. Germline CDR1 reads SEHNR; CDR2 reads FQNEAQ (reference sequence). CDR3 sequence (DNA): TGTGCCAGCAGCTTATACCAGGGCGGAGGAGATCAGCCCCAGCATTTT. Its protein is CASSLYQGGGDQPQHF.

The chain employs TRBV28 and TRBJ2-5, with D unclear. Germline CDR1 is MDHEN and CDR2 is SYDVKM. This CDR3 spans 12 amino acids. The V gene lost 6 bases and the J gene lost 5 bases, with 10 bases spanning the gap. CDR3 DNA: TGTGCCAGCAGCCTAAATCGGGAGACCCAGTACTTC. Its translation: CASSLNRETQYF.

The genes are TRBV6-1 and TRBJ1-2, with TRBD1 matching over 8 bases. The junction had 3 bases not matched to a gene; V was cut back by 4 bases and J by 2 bases. This CDR3 spans 14 amino acids. The germline V gene encodes CDR1 MNHNS and CDR2 SASEGT. CDR3 nucleotide sequence: TGTGCCAGCAGTGGAGACAGGGGAAACTATGGCTACACCTTC. It is translated as CASSGDRGNYGYTF.

This clone was counted a few times. The chain recombines TRBV15 with TRBJ2-3, with D possibly TRBD2 on 5 matching bases. The ends were cut back, 5 bases at V and 1 base at J, with 16 bases in the middle. CDR1 and CDR2 from the germline V gene are LNHNV and YYDKDF (reference sequence). The CDR3 totals 16 residues. In DNA form, the CDR3 reads TGTGCCACCAGCGCCCTGTCGGGGATGGGCACAGATACGCAGTATTTT. Its translation is CATSALSGMGTDTQYF.

The chain links TRBV28 to TRBJ1-4; 7 positions agree with TRBD1. The J segment lost 4 bases and the V segment lost 4 bases, leaving 6 bases of the junction unmatched. The CDR3 contains 15 residues. CDR1 is MDHEN and CDR2 is SYDVKM in the germline V gene. In DNA form, the CDR3 reads TGTGCCAGCAGTTCCACAGGGGAAAATAATGAAAAACTGTTTTTT. Protein: CASSSTGENNEKLFF.

The chain couples TRBV13 to TRBJ2-1; maybe TRBD2 (6 bases). V shed 1 base and J shed 15 bases, with 13 bases lying between them. The CDR3 consists of 12 residues. CDR1 and CDR2 from the germline V gene are PRHDT and FYEKMQ (reference sequence). The CDR3 bases are TGTGCCAGCAGCTTAGATGGAGGGGAACCGTTCTTC. It is translated as CASSLDGGEPFF.

The CDR3 coding sequence is TGTGCCAGCAGTTTGGAGGCCTCCTATAATTCACCCCTCCACTTT. It translates to CASSLEASYNSPLHF. The chain carries TRBV27 and TRBJ1-6; D gene uncertain. V was cut by 3 bases and J by 0 bases, with 6 bases left in between. The CDR3 has 15 residues. Germline CDR1 is MNHEY and CDR2 is SMNVEV (reference sequence).

This clone was seen only a few times. J is TRBJ1-5 and V is TRBV10-1; D remains ambiguous. Germline loops: CDR1 WNHNN, CDR2 SYGVQD (reference sequence). The ends were cut back, 0 bases at V and 4 bases at J, with 7 bases in the middle. The CDR3 has 14 residues. The CDR3 region is CASSESGSNQPQHF. For the CDR3, the DNA is TGCGCCAGCAGTGAGTCGGGTTCTAATCAGCCCCAGCATTTT.

The chain couples TRBV28 to TRBJ1-5, with D tentatively TRBD1 (6 bases). The germline V gene has CDR1 MDHEN and CDR2 SYDVKM. CDR3 length equals 15 residues. The CDR3 reads CASIPGALGNQPQHF. CDR3 sequence (DNA): TGTGCGTCCATCCCGGGGGCCCTGGGCAATCAGCCCCAGCATTTT.

This clone was counted a few times. Different DNA sequences within this sample yield the same CDR3. The chain has TRBV4-1 and TRBJ1-5; tentatively, D is TRBD1 (5 bases). The V gene lost 4 bases and the J gene lost 1 base, with 11 bases spanning the gap. Germline loops: CDR1 MGHRA, CDR2 YSYEKL. The CDR3 loop spans 15 amino acids. CDR3 loop: CASSPGTVSNQPQHF. CDR3 DNA: TGCGCCAGCAGCCCCGGGACCGTGAGCAATCAGCCCCAGCATTTT.

This clone was seen only a few times. J is TRBJ2-4 and V is TRBV6-5; D could derive from TRBD1 or TRBD2 (7 bases each). The CDR3 has 13 residues. Germline V gene data show CDR1 as MNHEY and CDR2 as SVGAGI. Trimming cost V 5 bases and J 7 bases, with 12 bases left between them. CDR3 loop: CASSPGGGNIQYF. CDR3 coding DNA: TGTGCCAGCAGTCCAGGGGGGGGGAACATTCAGTACTTC.

V gene TRBV30 combines with J gene TRBJ1-2, with D tentatively TRBD1 (6 bases). V lost 4 bases to trimming and J lost 13 bases, with 19 bases between them. Germline CDR1 reads GTSNPN; CDR2 reads SVGIG (reference sequence). The CDR3 has 12 residues. CDR3 DNA: TGTGCCTGGACTGCGGCGGGGGCCCGTTCCACCTTC. It yields the protein CAWTAAGARSTF.

V gene TRBV29-1 combines with J gene TRBJ2-5, with D possibly TRBD1 on 6 matching bases. V lost 8 bases and J 6 bases, leaving 16 bases between the germline ends. This CDR3 has 12 residues. Germline CDR1 is SQVTM and CDR2 is ANQGSEA. The CDR3 nucleotides are TGCAGCTCACAGGGTACCGTGAAGACCCAGTACTTC. This sequence encodes CSSQGTVKTQYF.

This clone was picked up a small number of times. In DNA form, the CDR3 reads TGTGCCAGCAGCTCGGGACTAGCGGGGTCGTACGAGCAGTACTTC. Protein sequence: CASSSGLAGSYEQYF. J is TRBJ2-7 and V is TRBV7-9; 13 positions match TRBD2. The CDR3 consists of 15 residues. Per the germline V gene, CDR1 is SEHNR and CDR2 is FQNEAQ (reference sequence). V lost 4 bases, J lost 4 bases, and 4 bases stayed unmatched. Drawing the rest from reference TRBV7-9 and TRBJ2-7, the complete variable domain is DTGVSQNPRHKITKRGQNVTFRCDPISEHNRLYWYRQTLGQGPEFLTYFQNEAQLEKSRLLSDRFSAERPKGSFSTLEIQRTEQGDSAMYLCASSSGLAGSYEQYFGPGTRLTVT.

This clone was counted once. V and J are TRBV27 and TRBJ1-1; 9 nucleotides line up with TRBD1. Germline V gives CDR1 MNHEY, CDR2 SMNVEV (reference sequence). The trim removed 5 bases at V and 5 bases at J, leaving 9 bases unmatched. The CDR3 is 15 residues long. The CDR3 sequence is CASSLGTGIRTEAFF. In nucleotides, the CDR3 is TGTGCCAGCAGTCTGGGGACAGGGATAAGAACTGAAGCTTTCTTT.